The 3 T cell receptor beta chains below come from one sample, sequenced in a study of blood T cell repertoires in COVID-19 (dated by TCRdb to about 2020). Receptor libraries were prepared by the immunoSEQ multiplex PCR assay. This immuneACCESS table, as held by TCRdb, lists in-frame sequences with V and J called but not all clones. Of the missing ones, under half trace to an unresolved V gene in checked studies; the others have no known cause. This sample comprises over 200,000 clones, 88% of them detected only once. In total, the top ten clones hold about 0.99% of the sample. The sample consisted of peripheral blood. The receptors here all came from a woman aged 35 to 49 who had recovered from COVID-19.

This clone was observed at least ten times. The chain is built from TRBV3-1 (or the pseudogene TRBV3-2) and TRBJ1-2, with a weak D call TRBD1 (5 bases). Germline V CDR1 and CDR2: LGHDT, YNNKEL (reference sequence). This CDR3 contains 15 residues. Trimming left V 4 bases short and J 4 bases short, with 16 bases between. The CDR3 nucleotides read TGTGCCAGCAGCCCCCCCGCCAGGGTGGGCTATGGCTACACCTTC. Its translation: CASSPPARVGYGYTF.

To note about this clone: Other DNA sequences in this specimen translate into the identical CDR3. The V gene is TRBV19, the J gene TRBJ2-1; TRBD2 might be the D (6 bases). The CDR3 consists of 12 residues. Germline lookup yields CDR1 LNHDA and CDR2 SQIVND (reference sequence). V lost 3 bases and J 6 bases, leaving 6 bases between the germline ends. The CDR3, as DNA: TGTGCCAGTAGTATGGGGGGCAATGAGCAGTTCTTC. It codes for CASSMGGNEQFF. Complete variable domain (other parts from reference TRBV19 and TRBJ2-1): DGGITQSPKYLFRKEGQNVTLSCEQNLNHDAMYWYRQDPGQGLRLIYYSQIVNDFQKGDIAEGYSVSREKKESFPLTVTSAQKNPTAFYLCASSMGGNEQFFGPGTRLTVL.

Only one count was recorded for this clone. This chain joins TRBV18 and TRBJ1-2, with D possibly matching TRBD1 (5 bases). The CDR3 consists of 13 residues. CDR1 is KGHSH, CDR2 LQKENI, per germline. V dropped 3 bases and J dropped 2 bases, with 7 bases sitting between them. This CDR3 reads CASSPSGNYGYTF. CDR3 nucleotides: TGTGCCAGCTCACCGTCAGGGAACTATGGCTACACCTTC.